The source of this T cell receptor beta chain is a study of T-cell memory formation after mild COVID-19. At the level of the study: TCR clusters were mostly donor specific.

Whole-study results and caveats: What remained unconfirmed was the SARS-CoV-2 specificity of second-wave clones peaking on day 37. Pre-infection memory held some responding clones, suggesting pre-existing cross-reactive T cells responded.

This clonotype appeared a few times. Its specificity is not known. Amplification by 5'RACE using constant-segment primers produced TCR alpha and TCR beta cDNA libraries that carried sample barcodes and UMIs. Each CDR3 protein is one row after TCRdb ran MiXCR on the 5' RACE reads. The sample gives roughly 170,000 distinct CDR3 sequences, approximately 18% of which show up once; 3% to 4.5% is in the top ten. Germline V gene sequence: CDR1 SEHNR, CDR2 FQNEAQ (reference sequence). The CDR3 is 16 residues long. The J segment lost 6 bases and the V segment lost 2 bases, leaving 10 bases of the junction unmatched.

This TCR came from a man aged 18 to 29 who had mild COVID-19 (a few samples of this study predate the infection). Cell type and time point are not known. The sample taken for sequencing was PBMCs or a T cell subset sorted from them (not recorded which). V usage is TRBV7-9 and J usage is TRBJ1-1; 9 nucleotides align to TRBD1. The CDR3: CASSLSPGQGVSEAFF. The CDR3, as DNA: TGTGCCAGCAGCTTATCCCCGGGACAGGGAGTTTCTGAAGCTTTCTTT.